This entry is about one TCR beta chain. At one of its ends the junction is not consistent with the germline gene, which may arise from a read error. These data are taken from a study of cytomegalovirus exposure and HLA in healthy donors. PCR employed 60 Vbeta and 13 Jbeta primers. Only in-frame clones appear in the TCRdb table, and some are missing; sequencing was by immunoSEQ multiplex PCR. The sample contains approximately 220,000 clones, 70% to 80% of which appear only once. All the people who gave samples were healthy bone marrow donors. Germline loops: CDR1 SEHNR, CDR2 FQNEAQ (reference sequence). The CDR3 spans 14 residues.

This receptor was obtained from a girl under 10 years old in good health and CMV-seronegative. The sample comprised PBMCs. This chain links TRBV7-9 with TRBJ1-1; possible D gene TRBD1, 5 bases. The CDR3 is CSSSDLQGRTEAFF. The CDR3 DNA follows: TGTTCCAGCAGCGACCTCCAGGGCCGGACTGAAGCTTTCTTT.